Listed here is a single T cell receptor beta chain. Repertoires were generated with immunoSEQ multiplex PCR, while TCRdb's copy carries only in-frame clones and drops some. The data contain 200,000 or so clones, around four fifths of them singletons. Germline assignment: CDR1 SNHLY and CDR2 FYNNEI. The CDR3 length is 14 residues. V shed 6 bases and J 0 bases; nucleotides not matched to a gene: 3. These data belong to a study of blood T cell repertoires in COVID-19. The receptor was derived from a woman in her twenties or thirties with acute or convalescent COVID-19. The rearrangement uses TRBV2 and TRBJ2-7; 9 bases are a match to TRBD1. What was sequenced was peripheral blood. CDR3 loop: CASSRDRDSYEQYF. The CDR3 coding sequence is TGTGCCAGCAGCCGGGACAGGGACTCCTACGAGCAGTACTTC.